This TCR beta chain was retrieved from a study of radiotherapy plus CTLA-4 blockade in lung cancer. Study as a whole: Among all patients, more than 15% showed objective responses, while 30% to 35% had disease control.

With regard to this clone: Antigen specificity is unknown.

The CDR3 is 16 amino acids. Trimming took 8 bases from V and 3 from J; bases not matched to a gene: 10. Germline-derived CDR1 and CDR2 are MDHEN and SYDVKM. The study, taken as a whole, reports: In blood, after radiotherapy plus ipilimumab, tumor-derived TCR clones expanded.

The method was immunoSEQ multiplex PCR; TCRdb's version includes in-frame clones alone and lacks a portion of them. This table has tens of thousands of clones, 70% to 90% appearing once. Sequencing used peripheral blood, obtained from a patient treated with radiotherapy plus ipilimumab. The chain carries TRBV28 and TRBJ1-5, with 10 positions matching TRBD1. The sequence was collected from a human donor with non-small cell lung cancer whose response to radiotherapy plus ipilimumab could not be evaluated. Here the CDR3 reads CASRTGGLLSNQPQHF. The CDR3 region has the DNA TGTGCCAGCCGGACAGGGGGTCTTCTATCCAATCAGCCCCAGCATTTT.